This TCR beta chain was recorded in a study of T cell changes during pregnancy in multiple sclerosis. V was clipped by 1 base and J by 3 bases; unmatched bases: 7. The CDR3 has 16 amino acids. Germline CDR1 and CDR2: SGHNT and YYREEE (reference sequence). TCRdb's table, derived via immunoSEQ multiplex PCR, lists solely in-frame clones and lacks some. In the table there are around 65,000 clones, 90% of which are singletons. The sequencing used peripheral blood, collected in the first trimester of pregnancy. The chain has TRBV5-4 and TRBJ2-1, with 7 bases lining up with TRBD1. This sequence was found in a female donor in good health, enrolled as a control in a pregnancy study. CDR3 sequence reads: CASSLPPTGSYNEQFF. The DNA of the CDR3 is TGTGCCAGCAGCTTGCCTCCGACAGGGAGCTACAATGAGCAGTTCTTC.